This T cell receptor (beta chain) was found in a study of identical twins. A universal primer site was created by template switching, with the cDNA bearing unique molecular identifiers. TCRdb analysed the 5' RACE reads with MiXCR anew, one entry per CDR3 protein. Of around 95,000 distinct CDR3 sequences detected, about 6% appear once; the ten largest clones hold about 12%. The table lists this clonotype with many counts. Its antigen is not identified. Study-wide findings and caveats: Low generation probability was overrepresented in out-of-frame alpha sequences shared by twins. Twins' excess sharing was less marked for out-of-frame beta sequences.

The CDR3 spans 16 residues. V gave up 1 base and J gave up 7 bases; unmatched junction bases: 12. Germline V lookup: CDR1 SGHDT, CDR2 YYEEEE. Each donor (without exception) was a healthy Caucasian. The sequence came from a woman in her forties or fifties in good health. The rearrangement uses TRBV5-6 and TRBJ1-2, with TRBD1 matching over 8 bases. Sequencing used memory T cells sorted from blood. The CDR3 region is CASSLTLQGALSGYTF. The CDR3 DNA follows: TGTGCCAGCAGCTTGACCTTGCAGGGGGCGCTTTCTGGCTACACCTTC. Complete variable domain (other parts from reference TRBV5-6 and TRBJ1-2): DAGVTQSPTHLIKTRGQQVTLRCSPKSGHDTVSWYQQALGQGPQFIFQYYEEEERQRGNFPDRFSGHQFPNYSSELNVNALLLGDSALYLCASSLTLQGALSGYTFGSGTRLTVV.